What follows are 22 T cell receptor beta chains derived from one specimen sequenced in a study of a mutant IDH1 vaccine in newly diagnosed glioma. TCRdb's table, derived via immunoSEQ multiplex PCR, lists solely in-frame clones and lacks some. The table shows 50,000 to 65,000 clones, with roughly 80% occurring only once. The time point here: baseline, week 1 (first vaccination visit). Treatment defined: pre-vaccination baseline after standard-of-care therapy. Sample: PBMCs, taken from a glioma patient treated with radiotherapy, temozolomide or both. The receptors come from a man younger than 30 with glioma.

This clone came up a few times. V and J are TRBV19 and TRBJ1-5, with TRBD1 identical over 10 bases. After removal of 1 base from V and 6 bases from J, the junction contained 3 bases not matched to a gene. The CDR3 sequence is 15 residues long. The germline gives CDR1 LNHDA, CDR2 SQIVND (reference sequence). The CDR3 DNA is TGTGCCAGTAGTATAGGACAGGGGGCTTTTCAGCCCCAGCATTTT. It encodes CASSIGQGAFQPQHF. The full variable domain, in which reference TRBV19 and TRBJ1-5 provide the parts outside the CDR3, is DGGITQSPKYLFRKEGQNVTLSCEQNLNHDAMYWYRQDPGQGLRLIYYSQIVNDFQKGDIAEGYSVSREKKESFPLTVTSAQKNPTAFYLCASSIGQGAFQPQHFGDGTRLSIL.

The V and J genes are TRBV6-5 and TRBJ2-1; tentatively, D is TRBD2 (5 bases). Germline V gives CDR1 MNHEY, CDR2 SVGAGI. Trimming cost V 6 bases and J 8 bases, with 17 bases left between them. CDR3 length: 14 amino acids. In DNA form, the CDR3 reads TGTGCCAGCAGACGGGGAATTGATAACCATGAGCAGTTCTTC. This encodes CASRRGIDNHEQFF.

The rearrangement joins TRBV30 to TRBJ1-2; D is unresolved. Germline V gene lookup returns CDR1 GTSNPN and CDR2 SVGIG (reference sequence). The CDR3 is made up of 13 amino acids. The ends were cut back, 0 bases at V and 4 bases at J, with 9 bases in the middle. The CDR3: CAWSVLTAYGYTF. CDR3 sequence (DNA): TGTGCCTGGAGTGTACTAACGGCCTATGGCTACACCTTC.

The V and J genes are TRBV25-1 and TRBJ2-5; tentatively, D is TRBD1 (7 bases). With 8 bases removed from V and 5 bases from J, the gap between germline ends came to 27 bases. Germline V gene data show CDR1 as MGHDK and CDR2 as SYGVNS. The CDR3 has 17 amino acids. CDR3 in amino acids: CASADHRYRGLQETQYF. CDR3 in DNA: TGTGCCAGCGCCGACCACCGTTACAGGGGACTCCAGGAGACCCAGTACTTC.

The V and J genes are TRBV5-8 and TRBJ1-1; D gene ambiguous. This CDR3 comprises 14 residues. Germline V gene sequence: CDR1 SGHTS, CDR2 YDEGEE. Trimming took 7 bases from V and 1 from J, leaving 14 bases between them. The CDR3, as DNA: TGTGCCAGCCAAGGGAGGGCGGCGAACACTGAAGCTTTCTTT. Protein product: CASQGRAANTEAFF.

The chain combines TRBV7-8 with TRBJ1-1, with D perhaps TRBD1 (6 bases). Germline V gene sequence: CDR1 SGHVS, CDR2 FQNEAQ. Trimming cost V 7 bases and J 3 bases, with 24 bases left between them. The CDR3 has 17 residues. CDR3 in amino acids: CASTRRWVAGDYTEAFF. The CDR3, as DNA: TGTGCCAGCACCCGACGGTGGGTGGCAGGGGATTACACTGAAGCTTTCTTT.

The gene calls are TRBV29-1 and TRBJ1-3; D possibly corresponds to TRBD1 (6 bases). The V and J ends lost 6 bases and 0 bases respectively, with 9 bases between them. This CDR3 is 13 amino acids long. The V gene's germline CDR1 is SQVTM and CDR2 ANQGSEA. The CDR3: CSVKGGSGNTIYF. DNA of the CDR3: TGCAGCGTCAAAGGGGGCTCTGGAAACACCATATATTTT.

This chain links TRBV4-3 with TRBJ1-2; D remains ambiguous. Germline V gives CDR1 LGHNA, CDR2 YSLEER. The CDR3 runs 17 residues. Trimming cost V 0 bases and J 8 bases, with 22 bases left between them. The CDR3 loop reads CASSQESIRAGGGGYTF. The CDR3 nucleotides are TGCGCCAGCAGCCAAGAGTCGATCCGTGCCGGTGGTGGGGGCTACACCTTC.

This chain joins TRBV9 and TRBJ2-3; 9 nucleotides align to TRBD2. Germline-derived CDR1 and CDR2 are SGDLS and YYNGEE. Unmatched junction bases numbered 4, after V lost 0 bases and J lost 2 bases. The CDR3 loop spans 16 amino acids. This chain's CDR3 is CASSVVASGATDTQYF. CDR3 nucleotide sequence: TGTGCCAGCAGCGTAGTCGCTAGCGGGGCCACAGATACGCAGTATTTT.

V and J are TRBV12-5 and TRBJ2-5; D remains unclear. This CDR3 is built from 11 residues. Trimming shortened V by 6 bases and J by 4 bases, and 6 bases separated the two germline ends. Germline V gives CDR1 LGHNT, CDR2 FRNRAP. CDR3 coding DNA: TGTGCTAGTGGGACGATAGAGACCCAGTACTTC. Translation: CASGTIETQYF.

CDR3 protein: CASSFPSGDTEAFF. For the CDR3, the DNA is TGTGCCAGCAGTTTCCCCTCAGGAGACACTGAAGCTTTCTTT. The J gene is TRBJ1-1, the V gene TRBV6-6; D gene unclear. This CDR3 has 14 amino acids. Trimming shortened V by 4 bases and J by 3 bases, and 12 bases separated the two germline ends. Germline CDR1 is MNHNY and CDR2 is SVGAGI (reference sequence).

By sample fraction, this clone is medium-sized (0.01 to 0.1%). V usage is TRBV6-5 and J usage is TRBJ1-5, with D perhaps matching TRBD1 (5 bases). The CDR3 contains 16 residues. The V end was cut by 0 bases, the J end by 2 bases, with 11 bases between. Germline lookup yields CDR1 MNHEY and CDR2 SVGAGI. CDR3 nucleotides: TGTGCCAGCAGTTACTCCCCTGACAGCCGCAATCAGCCCCAGCATTTT. Its protein is CASSYSPDSRNQPQHF.

The rearrangement links TRBV6-5 to TRBJ1-2; D is uncertain. The germline V and J ends were trimmed by 10 bases and 8 bases, with 20 bases remaining between them. Germline CDR1 is MNHEY and CDR2 is SVGAGI. The CDR3 sequence is 13 residues long. DNA for the CDR3: TGTGCCACCTCTACGGATTTACCCGGCGGCTACACCTTC. Protein sequence: CATSTDLPGGYTF.

The chain recombines TRBV5-1 with TRBJ2-1, with 11 positions matching TRBD2. The germline V gene has CDR1 SGHRS and CDR2 YFSETQ. The V and J ends lost 2 bases and 8 bases, in that order; junction bases with no gene match: 3. The CDR3 totals 14 residues. In DNA, the CDR3 is TGCGCCAGCAGCTTCACTAGCGGGAGCGATGAGCAGTTCTTC. It encodes CASSFTSGSDEQFF.

This sequence joins TRBV5-1 and TRBJ1-1, with TRBD1 as a possible D gene (6 bases). Germline CDR1 reads SGHRS; CDR2 reads YFSETQ. The V end lost 2 bases, the J end lost 3 bases, and 8 bases lay between the germline ends. The CDR3 runs to 13 residues. The CDR3 DNA follows: TGCGCCAGCAGCTTAGGGGGGGACACTGAAGCTTTCTTT. Translation: CASSLGGDTEAFF.

This clone was recorded only once. The J gene is TRBJ1-6, the V gene TRBV30, with TRBD1 identical over 7 bases. Per the germline V gene, CDR1 is GTSNPN and CDR2 is SVGIG (reference sequence). The CDR3 extends over 15 amino acids. V was pared by 1 base and J by 7 bases, with 7 bases of the junction left unmatched. CDR3 DNA: TGTGCCTGGAGTGCCCAGACAGGGACGAATTCACCCCTCCACTTT. Translating gives CAWSAQTGTNSPLHF. Full variable domain (missing parts from reference TRBV30 and TRBJ1-6): SQTIHQWPATLVQPVGSPLSLECTVEGTSNPNLYWYRQAAGRGLQLLFYSVGIGQISSEVPQNLSASRPQDRQFILSSKKLLLSDSGFYLCAWSAQTGTNSPLHFGNGTRLTVT.

The chain uses TRBV20-1 and TRBJ2-7; D gene unclear. Between the trimmed V and J ends, which lost 4 bases and 2 bases, there was a span of 6 bases. The CDR3 has 11 residues. The germline gives CDR1 DFQATT, CDR2 SNEGSKA (reference sequence). The CDR3 loop reads CSAMQAYEQYF. CDR3 in DNA: TGCAGTGCTATGCAGGCCTACGAGCAGTACTTC.

V is TRBV5-1 and J is TRBJ2-1, with unresolved D. This CDR3 contains 13 residues. V gave up 1 base and J gave up 5 bases, with 7 bases separating them. CDR1 and CDR2 (germline): SGHRS, YFSETQ. CDR3 coding DNA: TGCGCCAGCAGCTTGCCCTTACACAATGAGCAGTTCTTC. This encodes CASSLPLHNEQFF.

The gene calls are TRBV29-1 and TRBJ2-2; possible D gene TRBD2, 6 bases. Germline V gene data show CDR1 as SQVTM and CDR2 as ANQGSEA. The CDR3 has 14 residues. The V gene lost 6 bases and the J gene lost 2 bases, with 13 bases spanning the gap. CDR3 amino acids: CSVGGRGNTGELFF. The CDR3 DNA reads as TGCAGCGTGGGGGGTAGGGGTAACACCGGGGAGCTGTTTTTT.

This rearrangement joins TRBV30 to TRBJ2-7, with D unresolved. The CDR3 is made up of 15 amino acids. Germline V CDR1 and CDR2: GTSNPN, SVGIG (reference sequence). The V and J ends lost 3 bases and 0 bases respectively, with 15 bases between them. The CDR3 reads CAWRSPGTDSYEQYF. CDR3 in DNA: TGTGCCTGGAGATCCCCAGGTACGGACTCCTACGAGCAGTACTTC.

This clone is a singleton in its sample. The genes are TRBV30 and TRBJ2-3, with 9 nucleotides matching TRBD1. This CDR3 has 16 residues. CDR1 is GTSNPN, CDR2 SVGIG, per germline (reference sequence). The trim removed 0 bases at V and 0 bases at J, leaving 4 bases unmatched. The CDR3 region has the DNA TGTGCCTGGAGTGTTTGGGACAGGGTGAGCACAGATACGCAGTATTTT. This codes for CAWSVWDRVSTDTQYF.

The J gene is TRBJ1-2, the V gene TRBV6-5, with D unclear. Germline V CDR1 and CDR2: MNHEY, SVGAGI. V dropped 5 bases and J dropped 4 bases, with 17 bases sitting between them. The CDR3 contains 15 residues. For the CDR3, the DNA is TGTGCCAGCAGTACCCGCGGGCGGAAAAGCTATGGCTACACCTTC. It yields the protein CASSTRGRKSYGYTF.